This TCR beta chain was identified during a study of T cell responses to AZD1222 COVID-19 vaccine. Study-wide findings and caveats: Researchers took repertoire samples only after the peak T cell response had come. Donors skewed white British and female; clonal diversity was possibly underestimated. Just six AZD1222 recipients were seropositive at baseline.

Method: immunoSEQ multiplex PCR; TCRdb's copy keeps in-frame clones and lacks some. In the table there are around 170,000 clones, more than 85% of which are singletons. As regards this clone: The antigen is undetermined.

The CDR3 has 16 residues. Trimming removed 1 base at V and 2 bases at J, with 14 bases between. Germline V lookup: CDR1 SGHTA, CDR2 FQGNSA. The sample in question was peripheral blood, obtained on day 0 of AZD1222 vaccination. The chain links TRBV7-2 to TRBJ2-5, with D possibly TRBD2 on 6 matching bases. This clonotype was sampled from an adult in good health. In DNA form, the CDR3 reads TGTGCCAGCAGCTTAGTAGCGGCTAGCGTTCAAGAGACCCAGTACTTC. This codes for CASSLVAASVQETQYF.